One and the same sample provided the 21 T cell receptor beta chains below, sequenced in a study of blood T cell repertoires in COVID-19. The protocol was immunoSEQ multiplex PCR, while the TCRdb copy is restricted to in-frame clones and leaves out a portion. The top ten clones hold roughly 1.9% of a sample with roughly 500,000 clones, around 89% of them seen once. Sequencing was carried out using PBMCs or T cells enriched from blood (not recorded which). These receptors all come from a woman in her forties who had recovered from COVID-19.

The rearrangement links TRBV3-1 (or the pseudogene TRBV3-2) to TRBJ2-5, with D perhaps matching TRBD2 (6 bases). The V and J ends lost 4 bases and 5 bases respectively, with 17 bases between them. The V gene's germline CDR1 is LGHDT and CDR2 YNNKEL (reference sequence). CDR3 size: 15 residues. The chain's CDR3 is CASSLRDPWGETQYF. The CDR3 region has the DNA TGTGCCAGCAGCCTGCGGGACCCGTGGGGCGAGACCCAGTACTTC.

The V call is TRBV14, the J call TRBJ2-2; a possible D gene is TRBD1 (5 bases). Germline CDR1 and CDR2: SGHDN and FVKESK. Deletions cut 3 bases from V and 1 base from J, with 9 bases between. The CDR3 has 15 residues. The CDR3 nucleotides are TGTGCCAGCAGCCACAGGGCACGGAACACCGGGGAGCTGTTTTTT. Its protein is CASSHRARNTGELFF. Full variable domain (outside the CDR3, taken from reference TRBV14 and TRBJ2-2): EAGVTQFPSHSVIEKGQTVTLRCDPISGHDNLYWYRRVMGKEIKFLLHFVKESKQDESGMPNNRFLAERTGGTYSTLKVQPAELEDSGVYFCASSHRARNTGELFFGEGSRLTVL.

This rearrangement joins TRBV27 to TRBJ2-7, with TRBD1 identical over 9 bases. CDR3 length: 15 amino acids. Looked up from germline, CDR1 is MNHEY and CDR2 is SMNVEV (reference sequence). The V segment lost 4 bases and the J segment 3 bases; nucleotides outside the gene matches: 7. CDR3 in DNA: TGTGCCAGCAGTTCGGTCGGGACAGGGTACTACGAGCAGTACTTC. It codes for CASSSVGTGYYEQYF.

The J gene is TRBJ2-1, the V gene TRBV11-2, with TRBD2 matching 9 bases. V dropped 5 bases and J dropped 8; count of bases not matched to a gene: 10. The CDR3 totals 15 residues. Germline assignment: CDR1 SGHAT and CDR2 FQNNGV. The CDR3 loop is CASSLEPASGDEQFF. CDR3 bases: TGTGCCAGCAGCCTTGAGCCCGCTAGCGGGGATGAGCAGTTCTTC.

V is TRBV3-1 (or the pseudogene TRBV3-2) and J is TRBJ2-6; D perhaps matches TRBD2 (6 bases). Trimming took 3 bases from V and 1 from J, leaving 10 bases between them. Germline values: CDR1 LGHDT, CDR2 YNNKEL (reference sequence). This CDR3 contains 16 residues. DNA for the CDR3: TGTGCCAGCAGCCAGATAGGGAGGTCTGGGGCCAACGTCCTGACTTTC. Residues: CASSQIGRSGANVLTF.

The chain recombines TRBV7-2 with TRBJ2-1; 9 bases line up with TRBD2. The length of the CDR3 is 17 residues. CDR1 and CDR2 from the germline V gene are SGHTA and FQGNSA. Unmatched junction bases numbered 10, after V lost 0 bases and J lost 7 bases. Here the CDR3 reads CASSLARPSGTGNEQFF. In DNA, the CDR3 is TGTGCCAGCAGCTTAGCGCGGCCTAGCGGGACGGGGAATGAGCAGTTCTTC.

The J gene is TRBJ1-5, the V gene TRBV4-1; perhaps TRBD1 as D (5 bases). The CDR3 is 13 residues long. Trimming cost V 2 bases and J 4 bases, with 6 bases left between them. Looked up from germline, CDR1 is MGHRA and CDR2 is YSYEKL. The CDR3 spells CASSQRGNQPQHF. The CDR3 coding sequence is TGCGCCAGCAGCCAACGGGGGAATCAGCCCCAGCATTTT.

The J gene is TRBJ2-6, the V gene TRBV5-1; TRBD1 is a possible D gene (6 bases). The germline V gene has CDR1 SGHRS and CDR2 YFSETQ. The CDR3 spans 15 residues. V was clipped by 5 bases and J by 4 bases, with 13 bases between them. CDR3 region: CASSPDSPGANVLTF. The CDR3 DNA follows: TGCGCCAGCAGTCCGGACAGTCCCGGGGCCAACGTCCTGACTTTC.

This clone was observed a single time. The genes are TRBV30 and TRBJ2-7, with D possibly matching TRBD1 (5 bases). The germline V gene has CDR1 GTSNPN and CDR2 SVGIG (reference sequence). Trimming took off 4 bases at V and 1 base at J, with 11 bases between the two ends. The CDR3 consists of 13 residues. CDR3 nucleotide sequence: TGTGCCTGGACGGCGAGACAGTCCTACGAGCAGTACTTC. This codes for CAWTARQSYEQYF.

In its sample, this clone was seen once. The gene calls are TRBV19 and TRBJ2-3; tentative D call: TRBD2 (6 bases). V lost 4 bases to trimming and J lost 3 bases, with 14 bases between them. Germline assignment: CDR1 LNHDA and CDR2 SQIVND (reference sequence). The length of the CDR3 is 15 residues. CDR3 amino acids: CASSTTGLSTDTQYF. The DNA of the CDR3 is TGTGCCAGTAGTACAACGGGACTCTCAACAGATACGCAGTATTTT.

The rearrangement uses TRBV5-8 and TRBJ1-1, with D possibly TRBD1 on 5 matching bases. The ends were cut back, 3 bases at V and 3 bases at J, with 12 bases in the middle. Germline V gene lookup returns CDR1 SGHTS and CDR2 YDEGEE. This CDR3 region has 14 residues. Written as DNA, the CDR3 is TGTGCCAGCAGCTCCAGGGTCACCTACACTGAAGCTTTCTTT. Protein sequence: CASSSRVTYTEAFF.

This clone occurred once. The chain has TRBV4-3 and TRBJ1-3; 9 bases align to TRBD1. CDR3 length equals 17 residues. From germline, CDR1 is LGHNA and CDR2 YSLEER. Trimming removed 0 bases from V and 2 bases from J; junction bases left unmatched: 5. The CDR3 reads CASSQDLGQGTGNTIYF. The CDR3 region has the DNA TGCGCCAGCAGCCAAGACTTAGGACAGGGGACTGGAAACACCATATATTTT.

V usage is TRBV18 and J usage is TRBJ2-2; 8 nucleotides align to TRBD1. Trimming at V came to 3 bases and at J to 4 bases, leaving 10 bases not matched to a gene. The germline CDR1 and CDR2 sequences are KGHSH and LQKENI. This CDR3 has 17 amino acids. CDR3 in DNA: TGTGCCAGCTCACCGGGACAGGCCGGAATCTCCACCGGGGAGCTGTTTTTT. The encoded protein is CASSPGQAGISTGELFF.

The J gene is TRBJ2-4, the V gene TRBV29-1, with 7 bases fitting TRBD2. V was clipped by 4 bases and J by 9 bases; unmatched bases: 3. CDR3 size: 11 residues. The germline gives CDR1 SQVTM, CDR2 ANQGSEA. The CDR3 DNA reads TGCAGCGTTGGGGGGGAGGGCATTCAGTACTTC. This translates into CSVGGEGIQYF.

The gene calls are TRBV9 and TRBJ1-2; 9 nucleotides agree with TRBD1. CDR1 is SGDLS and CDR2 is YYNGEE in the germline V gene. J gave up 3 bases and V 0 bases, and 6 bases lay outside the gene matches. This CDR3 has 16 residues. The CDR3 DNA is TGTGCCAGCAGCGTAGACTACAGGGGGCTGGACTATGGCTACACCTTC. This codes for CASSVDYRGLDYGYTF.

The chain recombines TRBV10-3 with TRBJ1-4; no definite D call. Germline V gene lookup returns CDR1 ENHRY and CDR2 SYGVKD. V dropped 4 bases and J dropped 8 bases, with 11 bases sitting between them. CDR3 length equals 13 residues. DNA of the CDR3: TGTGCCATCAGTGTGGAGTCGGGGGAAAAACTGTTTTTT. Translating gives CAISVESGEKLFF.

The chain combines TRBV3-1 (or the pseudogene TRBV3-2) with TRBJ2-7, with 7 bases matching TRBD1. The germline CDR1 and CDR2 sequences are LGHDT and YNNKEL (reference sequence). The CDR3 is made up of 14 amino acids. V lost 4 bases and J lost 3; bases outside the gene matches: 6. CDR3 DNA sequence: TGTGCCAGCAGCCTTAGGGACAGACGCTACGAGCAGTACTTC. Protein sequence: CASSLRDRRYEQYF.

CDR3 amino acids: CASSYSARRAGRGYTF. CDR3 DNA: TGTGCCAGCAGTTACTCGGCCAGGCGGGCGGGTAGGGGCTACACCTTC. The chain employs TRBV6-5 and TRBJ1-2; D is unresolved. The CDR3 has 16 amino acids. CDR1 is MNHEY, CDR2 SVGAGI, per germline. The V gene lost 0 bases and the J gene lost 8 bases, with 19 bases spanning the gap.

The CDR3, as DNA: TGTGCCAGCAGCCGGGACAGGGAGTTCACAGATACGCAGTATTTT. Protein sequence: CASSRDREFTDTQYF. This chain links TRBV6-5 with TRBJ2-3; the match to TRBD1 covers 9 bases. From germline, CDR1 is MNHEY and CDR2 SVGAGI. V was clipped by 6 bases and J by 2 bases; unmatched bases: 6. The CDR3 sequence is 15 residues long.

The chain has TRBV2 and TRBJ1-2; 7 nucleotides match TRBD1. The CDR3 is made up of 15 amino acids. After removal of 4 bases from V and 3 bases from J, the junction contained 8 bases not matched to a gene. Per the germline V gene, CDR1 is SNHLY and CDR2 is FYNNEI. The CDR3 loop is CASSVRQGGYYGYTF. CDR3 in DNA: TGTGCCAGCAGTGTACGTCAGGGGGGCTACTATGGCTACACCTTC.

The CDR3 here is CASSQVVDREGDNEQFF. The CDR3 DNA reads TGCGCCAGCAGCCAAGTAGTAGACCGGGAGGGAGACAATGAGCAGTTCTTC. The J gene is TRBJ2-1, the V gene TRBV4-1; the match to TRBD2 covers 8 bases. Trimming took 1 base from V and 5 from J; bases not matched to a gene: 10. Per the germline V gene, CDR1 is MGHRA and CDR2 is YSYEKL. The CDR3 covers 17 residues.